A single sample gave rise to the 20 T cell receptor beta chains below, sequenced in a study of regulatory T cells in long-lasting Graves disease. Specified time point: newly diagnosed GD, antithyroid drugs for less than 3 months. RNA from PBMCs was the source of the TCR library. Library construction for TCR beta used iRepertoire HTBI primers and Arm-PCR of CDR3 regions. In TCRdb, the multiplex PCR reads were re-called with MiXCR into one record per CDR3 protein. The sample lists approximately 400,000 distinct CDR3 sequences, 14% to 15% seen once, with 16% in the top ten. This sample was shared with a second study, whose subject was T cells in Graves' hyperthyroidism and ophthalmopathy.

Sequencing was performed on peripheral blood mononuclear cells (PBMCs), taken at new diagnosis, from a patient treated with antithyroid drugs. These receptors were taken from a woman aged 25 to 39 with Graves disease.

This clonotype was seen many times. The genes are TRBV6-1 and TRBJ2-3; 13 positions match TRBD2. The germline V gene has CDR1 MNHNS and CDR2 SASEGT. The V segment lost 5 bases and the J segment 4 bases; nucleotides outside the gene matches: 9. CDR3 size: 17 residues. The CDR3 here is CASSNPGLAGVADTQYF. Written as DNA, the CDR3 is TGTGCCAGCAGTAACCCCGGACTAGCGGGAGTTGCAGATACGCAGTATTTT.

Comments on this clonotype: Just one base apart from a much larger clone, this may be a read error. The chain joins TRBV5-1 to TRBJ2-3, with a possible D match to TRBD1 (6 bases). The CDR3 runs to 15 residues. CDR1 and CDR2 (germline): SGHRS, YFSETQ. CDR3 loop: CATSLPRGFSDTQYF. The CDR3 DNA follows: TGCGCCACCAGCTTACCAAGGGGGTTTTCAGATACGCAGTATTTT.

This clonotype was detected only a few times. The chain links TRBV18 to TRBJ1-6, with D unresolved. Looked up from germline, CDR1 is KGHSH and CDR2 is LQKENI. V was shortened by 1 base and J by 11 bases, with 9 bases between the two germline ends. This CDR3 is built from 13 residues. The CDR3 is CASSPQNVPPLHF. CDR3 nucleotide sequence: TGTGCCAGCTCACCACAGAACGTCCCACCCCTCCACTTT.

This chain uses TRBV20-1 with TRBJ2-2; D not certain. Per the germline V gene, CDR1 is DFQATT and CDR2 is SNEGSKA (reference sequence). V was cut by 6 bases and J by 6 bases, with 17 bases left in between. CDR3 length: 14 residues. CDR3 sequence: CSAPSRLKAGELFF. CDR3 DNA: TGCAGTGCCCCGAGTAGATTGAAGGCCGGGGAGCTGTTTTTT.

The chain employs TRBV12-3 or TRBV12-4 and TRBJ2-1; D gene uncertain. The germline V and J ends were trimmed by 6 bases and 0 bases, with 27 bases remaining between them. CDR3 length: 20 amino acids. This CDR3 reads CASSVVGSNYPPLSYNEQFF. DNA for the CDR3: TGTGCCAGCAGCGTAGTTGGTAGCAACTACCCCCCCCTCTCCTACAATGAGCAGTTCTTC.

The J gene is TRBJ2-7, the V gene TRBV27; D is perhaps TRBD1 (6 bases). Germline loops: CDR1 MNHEY, CDR2 SMNVEV (reference sequence). Trimming cost V 0 bases and J 2 bases, with 11 bases left between them. The CDR3 has 15 residues. The chain's CDR3 is CASSLSAGAPYEQYF. CDR3 sequence (DNA): TGTGCCAGCAGTTTATCGGCAGGGGCCCCCTACGAGCAGTACTTC.

This chain links TRBV12-3 or TRBV12-4 with TRBJ2-7; 8 bases fit TRBD2. The CDR3 length is 15 residues. The V and J ends lost 5 bases and 7 bases, in that order; junction bases with no gene match: 13. CDR3 in amino acids: CASSPHVAGIGEQYF. In nucleotides, the CDR3 is TGTGCCAGCAGTCCCCACGTAGCGGGAATTGGAGAGCAGTACTTC.

V usage is TRBV27 and J usage is TRBJ2-3, with 8 bases matching TRBD1. Judging by the DNA end, TRBJ2-7 fits better; the J call may be wrong. The CDR3 has 15 amino acids. Looked up from germline, CDR1 is MNHEY and CDR2 is SMNVEV (reference sequence). CDR3 amino acids: CASSFSRTGTYEQYF. CDR3 DNA: TGTGCCAGCAGTTTTTCTCGGACAGGGACCTACGAGCAGTACTTC.

This clonotype has at least ten counts. This chain joins TRBV7-2 and TRBJ1-2, with D unresolved. V gave up 5 bases and J gave up 5 bases, with 18 bases separating them. The length of the CDR3 is 15 residues. Germline CDR1 SGHTA, CDR2 FQGNSA. The DNA of the CDR3 is TGTGCCAGCAGCCCCCGCAGGAGCGGTGGATATGGCTACACCTTC. It yields the protein CASSPRRSGGYGYTF.

This clonotype was counted between two and nine times. The genes are TRBV5-1 and TRBJ2-5; D is possibly TRBD2 (6 bases). Germline CDR1 is SGHRS and CDR2 is YFSETQ. With 0 bases removed from V and 4 bases from J, the gap between germline ends came to 13 bases. The CDR3 spans 15 residues. Here the CDR3 reads CASSLASWGGETQYF. The CDR3 region has the DNA TGCGCCAGCAGCTTGGCCAGCTGGGGAGGAGAGACCCAGTACTTC.

This clonotype was seen at least ten times. The J gene is TRBJ2-7, the V gene TRBV20-1, with 10 bases fitting TRBD1. The V segment lost 5 bases and the J segment 2 bases; nucleotides outside the gene matches: 6. The CDR3 runs 14 residues. Germline CDR1 reads DFQATT; CDR2 reads SNEGSKA (reference sequence). The CDR3 protein is CSAHPGTGAYEQYF. CDR3 nucleotides: TGCAGTGCTCACCCGGGGACAGGGGCCTACGAGCAGTACTTC.

This clonotype has only a few counts. This chain uses TRBV3-1 with TRBJ2-2; 10 bases are shared with TRBD2. CDR3 length: 16 residues. With 5 bases clipped from V and 4 bases from J, the junction kept 7 bases outside the gene matches. The germline V gene encodes CDR1 LGHDT and CDR2 YNNKEL (reference sequence). The CDR3 region has the DNA TGTGCCAGCAGCATTCGAGCGGGAGGGCGCACCGGGGAGCTGTTTTTT. This gives the protein CASSIRAGGRTGELFF.

This chain links TRBV14 with TRBJ2-4, with TRBD1 as a possible D gene (5 bases). Per the germline V gene, CDR1 is SGHDN and CDR2 is FVKESK. The V and J ends lost 2 bases and 1 base respectively, with 15 bases between them. This CDR3 has 17 amino acids. The CDR3 sequence is CASSQRAAGFAKNIQYF. The CDR3 nucleotides read TGTGCCAGCAGCCAAAGGGCCGCAGGGTTCGCCAAAAACATTCAGTACTTC. Full variable domain (remainder filled in from reference TRBV14 and TRBJ2-4): EAGVTQFPSHSVIEKGQTVTLRCDPISGHDNLYWYRRVMGKEIKFLLHFVKESKQDESGMPNNRFLAERTGGTYSTLKVQPAELEDSGVYFCASSQRAAGFAKNIQYFGAGTRLSVL.

Regarding this clonotype: This clone may be a read error of a much larger clone one base away. The chain combines TRBV4-2 with TRBJ1-1; D remains unclear. The CDR3 runs 12 residues. Trimming pared 2 bases from V and 1 base from J, leaving 2 bases between. CDR1 and CDR2 (germline): LGHNA, YNFKEQ. The CDR3 nucleotides read TGTGCCAGCAGCCAACGGAACACTGAAGCTTTCTTT. This codes for CASSQRNTEAFF.

This clonotype was detected ten times or more. This chain links TRBV6-1 with TRBJ2-1; D not certain. V was trimmed by 5 bases and J by 4 bases, leaving 9 bases between them. Germline values: CDR1 MNHNS, CDR2 SASEGT. The length of the CDR3 is 13 residues. In DNA, the CDR3 is TGTGCCAGCAGTAAGACTCAGTACAATGAGCAGTTCTTC. This translates into CASSKTQYNEQFF.

This clonotype was observed at least ten times. This chain links TRBV3-1 with TRBJ2-3; 9 bases agree with TRBD1. The CDR3 extends over 16 amino acids. Germline CDR1 LGHDT, CDR2 YNNKEL (reference sequence). J lost 2 bases, V lost 4 bases, and 7 bases had no gene match. The CDR3 loop is CASSRGQGRATDTQYF. DNA for the CDR3: TGTGCCAGCAGCCGGGGACAGGGCAGAGCCACAGATACGCAGTATTTT.

This clonotype was seen repeatedly, ten times or more. The rearrangement uses TRBV5-1 and TRBJ2-3; 10 bases line up with TRBD1. The CDR3 runs 15 residues. V shed 6 bases, J shed 6 bases, and the junction held 10 bases outside the gene matches. The germline CDR1 and CDR2 sequences are SGHRS and YFSETQ. CDR3 nucleotides: TGCGCCAGCATTTCCGGGACAGGGGCGCAGGATACGCAGTATTTT. Its translation is CASISGTGAQDTQYF.

This clonotype occurred many times. V gene TRBV27 combines with J gene TRBJ2-3, with 9 bases that match TRBD1. The junction had 4 bases not matched to a gene; V was cut back by 5 bases and J by 1 base. This CDR3 is 15 amino acids long. The V gene's germline CDR1 is MNHEY and CDR2 SMNVEV (reference sequence). CDR3 nucleotide sequence: TGTGCCAGCAGTCTAAACAGGGGGCGCACAGATACGCAGTATTTT. Translated, it gives CASSLNRGRTDTQYF.

V and J are TRBV10-3 and TRBJ1-4; possible D gene TRBD1, 6 bases. V was clipped by 10 bases and J by 7 bases, with 16 bases between them. CDR3 length: 13 amino acids. Per germline, CDR1 ENHRY and CDR2 SYGVKD. The DNA of the CDR3 is TGTGCCACCGGGGCAGGGGTCGGTGAAAAACTGTTTTTT. Its translation is CATGAGVGEKLFF.

The rearrangement uses TRBV6-1 and TRBJ1-6; D remains unclear. The CDR3 is 16 residues long. Germline-derived CDR1 and CDR2 are MNHNS and SASEGT. Between the trimmed V and J ends, which lost 3 bases and 7 bases, there was a span of 16 bases. CDR3 sequence reads: CASSEEAGVRNSPLHF. In DNA, the CDR3 is TGTGCCAGCAGTGAGGAGGCCGGGGTAAGAAATTCACCCCTCCACTTT.